Following are 19 T cell receptor beta chains from one sample sequenced in a study of radiotherapy plus CTLA-4 blockade in lung cancer. The data were produced by immunoSEQ multiplex PCR, yet TCRdb's version contains in-frame clones alone and is incomplete. The data contain approximately 28,000 clones, 79% of them seen just once; the ten biggest clones take up approximately 16%. The source was peripheral blood, collected from a patient treated with radiotherapy plus ipilimumab. The receptor set was obtained from a human donor with non-small cell lung cancer that progressed on radiotherapy plus ipilimumab.

This chain joins TRBV6-5 and TRBJ2-7; D gene unclear. V was pared by 0 bases and J by 6 bases, with 18 bases between. This CDR3 spans 16 amino acids. Germline V CDR1 and CDR2: MNHEY, SVGAGI. In DNA form, the CDR3 reads TGTGCCAGCAGTTACTCGATTATTATGAGCCAAACCGAGCAGTACTTC. Translation: CASSYSIIMSQTEQYF.

V gene TRBV7-9 combines with J gene TRBJ2-5; D ambiguous. This CDR3 is 11 amino acids long. CDR1 is SEHNR, CDR2 FQNEAQ, per germline (reference sequence). V dropped 5 bases and J dropped 1 base, with 2 bases sitting between them. CDR3 loop: CASSLQETQYF. The CDR3 DNA sequence: TGTGCCAGCAGCCTCCAAGAGACCCAGTACTTC.

V and J are TRBV6-5 and TRBJ2-5; weak D call: TRBD2 (6 bases). The CDR3 covers 14 residues. The germline gives CDR1 MNHEY, CDR2 SVGAGI. Trimming removed 6 bases at V and 1 base at J, with 12 bases between. As DNA, the CDR3 is TGTGCCAGCAGGCCGGGACTCTTCCAAGAGACCCAGTACTTC. Amino acid sequence: CASRPGLFQETQYF.

The gene calls are TRBV18 and TRBJ1-2, with D hard to call. CDR3 length equals 15 residues. Germline loops: CDR1 KGHSH, CDR2 LQKENI. Deletions cut 3 bases from V and 1 base from J, with 12 bases between. The CDR3 DNA reads TGTGCCAGCTCACCCGGGCAGGCCGTTAACTATGGCTACACCTTC. Its protein is CASSPGQAVNYGYTF.

This rearrangement joins TRBV15 to TRBJ2-1; 9 bases map to TRBD2. J lost 7 bases, V lost 2 bases, and 9 bases had no gene match. This CDR3 is 16 amino acids long. CDR1 and CDR2 from the germline V gene are LNHNV and YYDKDF (reference sequence). The DNA for the CDR3 is TGTGCCACCAGCAGATCCGGCGGGAGGGTGAGGAATGAGCAGTTCTTC. It codes for CATSRSGGRVRNEQFF.

This sequence joins TRBV9 and TRBJ2-3; TRBD2 agrees at 8 bases. The CDR3 sequence is 16 residues long. Looked up from germline, CDR1 is SGDLS and CDR2 is YYNGEE. V shed 4 bases and J 0 bases; nucleotides not matched to a gene: 7. The DNA for the CDR3 is TGTGCCAGCAGCCGGGGGGGTAGCGTCAGCACAGATACGCAGTATTTT. It is translated as CASSRGGSVSTDTQYF.

This chain uses TRBV5-1 with TRBJ2-1; D is unresolved. The germline CDR1 and CDR2 sequences are SGHRS and YFSETQ. Trimming took 2 bases from V and 8 from J, leaving 14 bases between them. The length of the CDR3 is 14 residues. The CDR3 region has the DNA TGCGCCAGCAGCTTCGGGCAGGTAGGCGATGAGCAGTTCTTC. It codes for CASSFGQVGDEQFF.

The V gene is TRBV5-4, the J gene TRBJ1-2; possibly TRBD1 for D (5 bases). The CDR3 covers 16 residues. Germline values: CDR1 SGHNT, CDR2 YYREEE (reference sequence). Trimming took 2 bases from V and 4 from J, leaving 18 bases between them. Here the CDR3 DNA reads TGTGCCAGCAGCTTAAGGAGCGGTTCAGGGCCCTATGGCTACACCTTC. This sequence encodes CASSLRSGSGPYGYTF.

This sequence joins TRBV5-1 and TRBJ2-3; 13 nucleotides agree with TRBD2. CDR3 length: 16 residues. J was trimmed by 6 bases and V by 5 bases; bases with no gene match: 9. The V gene's germline CDR1 is SGHRS and CDR2 YFSETQ. CDR3: CASSLLAGGPMDTQYF. In nucleotides, the CDR3 is TGCGCCAGCAGTTTACTAGCGGGGGGGCCTATGGATACGCAGTATTTT.

The V gene is TRBV29-1, the J gene TRBJ2-3; D not certain. V lost 6 bases and J 3 bases, leaving 13 bases between the germline ends. Germline loops: CDR1 SQVTM, CDR2 ANQGSEA. CDR3 length equals 13 residues. The CDR3 reads CSVARRLTDTQYF. The CDR3 nucleotides are TGCAGCGTCGCACGGCGTCTTACAGATACGCAGTATTTT.

V is TRBV19 and J is TRBJ2-1; 9 positions match TRBD2. Germline lookup yields CDR1 LNHDA and CDR2 SQIVND (reference sequence). CDR3 length: 15 residues. With 3 bases clipped from V and 3 bases from J, the junction kept 3 bases outside the gene matches. CDR3 region: CASSISSGVYNEQFF. The CDR3 bases are TGTGCCAGTAGTATCTCTAGCGGGGTCTACAATGAGCAGTTCTTC.

The chain uses TRBV5-4 and TRBJ1-3; 7 bases are shared with TRBD1. The CDR3 totals 14 residues. Germline-derived CDR1 and CDR2 are SGHNT and YYREEE (reference sequence). Unmatched junction bases numbered 2, after V lost 3 bases and J lost 2 bases. CDR3 bases: TGTGCCAGCAGCTGGGGGACAGCTGGAAACACCATATATTTT. Encoded protein: CASSWGTAGNTIYF.

The chain recombines TRBV7-2 with TRBJ1-6; tentative D call: TRBD1 (5 bases). The CDR3 loop spans 13 amino acids. Trimming removed 0 bases at V and 10 bases at J, with 7 bases between. Germline V gene lookup returns CDR1 SGHTA and CDR2 FQGNSA. The CDR3: CASSLARDSPLHF. The CDR3 DNA reads as TGTGCCAGCAGCTTAGCGCGGGACTCACCCCTCCACTTT.

The chain has TRBV5-1 and TRBJ1-4; 10 positions match TRBD1. CDR3 size: 19 residues. Germline V gene sequence: CDR1 SGHRS, CDR2 YFSETQ. Trimming removed 3 bases from V and 0 bases from J; junction bases left unmatched: 11. Written as DNA, the CDR3 is TGCGCCAGCAGCTCGACTCGACAGGGGGCGCGACCAACTAATGAAAAACTGTTTTTT. It encodes CASSSTRQGARPTNEKLFF.

The chain links TRBV11-2 to TRBJ2-7; D possibly corresponds to TRBD1 (5 bases). This CDR3 contains 13 residues. Looked up from germline, CDR1 is SGHAT and CDR2 is FQNNGV. V shed 2 bases and J shed 4 bases, with 9 bases lying between them. CDR3 residues: CASSLSGKYEQYF. The CDR3 nucleotides read TGTGCCAGCAGCTTATCAGGGAAATACGAGCAGTACTTC.

The chain links TRBV9 to TRBJ1-2, with D possibly matching TRBD1 (6 bases). Germline CDR1 and CDR2: SGDLS and YYNGEE. V was trimmed by 6 bases and J by 8 bases, leaving 23 bases between them. This CDR3 spans 15 amino acids. The CDR3 reads CASTPRQGKGGGYTF. The CDR3 coding sequence is TGTGCCAGCACCCCTCGGCAGGGGAAAGGAGGAGGCTACACCTTC. Complete variable domain (other parts from reference TRBV9 and TRBJ1-2): DSGVTQTPKHLITATGQRVTLRCSPRSGDLSVYWYQQSLDQGLQFLIQYYNGEERAKGNILERFSAQQFPDLHSELNLSSLELGDSALYFCASTPRQGKGGGYTFGSGTRLTVV.

This chain joins TRBV7-9 and TRBJ2-1, with D perhaps matching TRBD1 (5 bases). The ends were cut back, 3 bases at V and 0 bases at J, with 12 bases in the middle. The V gene's germline CDR1 is SEHNR and CDR2 FQNEAQ (reference sequence). The CDR3 loop spans 16 amino acids. CDR3 nucleotides: TGTGCCAGCAGCTTGTCCCACAGGAGCTCCTACAATGAGCAGTTCTTC. It specifies CASSLSHRSSYNEQFF.

This CDR3 reads CASSLVFGLAEFSGANVLTF. The CDR3 region has the DNA TGTGCCAGCAGTTTGGTGTTTGGGCTAGCGGAATTCTCTGGGGCCAACGTCCTGACTTTC. The rearrangement joins TRBV28 to TRBJ2-6; 7 nucleotides align to TRBD2. After removal of 3 bases from V and 0 bases from J, the junction contained 14 bases not matched to a gene. CDR1 is MDHEN and CDR2 is SYDVKM in the germline V gene. This CDR3 spans 20 amino acids.

V is TRBV6-5 and J is TRBJ2-1; TRBD2 matches 8 bases. J gave up 4 bases and V 6 bases, and 5 bases lay outside the gene matches. The CDR3 contains 14 residues. The germline V gene encodes CDR1 MNHEY and CDR2 SVGAGI. CDR3 protein: CASRAGGPYNEQFF. CDR3 in DNA: TGTGCCAGCAGGGCGGGAGGCCCGTACAATGAGCAGTTCTTC.